This T cell receptor beta chain appears in the sequencing data of a study of cytomegalovirus exposure and HLA in healthy donors. Study-wide points: Later work found that TCR association rates differed between HLA loci; DRB1 had the most and HLA-C the fewest. Altogether, about 160 TCR beta chains were recorded as cytomegalovirus-associated.

The V gene's germline CDR1 is MNHEY and CDR2 SVGAGI. The V and J ends lost 6 bases and 10 bases, in that order; junction bases with no gene match: 15. There are 15 residues in the CDR3. To note about this clone: Its antigen is unidentified.

The PCR employed 60 Vbeta primers together with 13 Jbeta primers. In the original analysis: Later, some 75 million unique TCR beta chains were counted in an analysis, and roughly 11 million of them were shared. The protocol was immunoSEQ multiplex PCR, while the TCRdb copy is restricted to in-frame clones and leaves out a portion. The V and J calls and clone size come from that table; D and trimming were worked out from the DNA. The sample lists approximately 190,000 clones, around 83% seen once, with about 1.8% in the top ten. The sequence came from a middle-aged man in good health and CMV-seropositive. This chain uses TRBV6-5 with TRBJ2-1; 7 nucleotides align to TRBD1. Input material: PBMCs. The CDR3 nucleotides are TGTGCCAGCAGGGAGATGGGACAGAGGTTTGGGGAGCAGTTCTTC. Its protein is CASREMGQRFGEQFF.